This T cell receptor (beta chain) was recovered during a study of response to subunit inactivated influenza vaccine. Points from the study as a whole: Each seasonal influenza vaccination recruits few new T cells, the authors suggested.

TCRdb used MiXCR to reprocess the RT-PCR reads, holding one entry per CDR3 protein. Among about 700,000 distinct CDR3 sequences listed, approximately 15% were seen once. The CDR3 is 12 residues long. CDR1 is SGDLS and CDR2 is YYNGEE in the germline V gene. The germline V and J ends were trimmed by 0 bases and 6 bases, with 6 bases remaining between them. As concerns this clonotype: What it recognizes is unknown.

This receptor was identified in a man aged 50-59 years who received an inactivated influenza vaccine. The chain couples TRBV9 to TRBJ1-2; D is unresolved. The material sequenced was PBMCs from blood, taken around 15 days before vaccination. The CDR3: CASSVDVDGYTF. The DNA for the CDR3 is TGTGCCAGCAGCGTAGACGTAGATGGCTACACCTTC. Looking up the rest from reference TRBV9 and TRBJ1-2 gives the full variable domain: DSGVTQTPKHLITATGQRVTLRCSPRSGDLSVYWYQQSLDQGLQFLIQYYNGEERAKGNILERFSAQQFPDLHSELNLSSLELGDSALYFCASSVDVDGYTFGSGTRLTVV.